This T cell receptor beta chain was sequenced for a study of shared clonotypes between healthy human individuals. Study information: Two women and a few men aged 18 to 49 served as donors.

Germline CDR1 reads LGHNA; CDR2 reads YSLEER. This CDR3 has 14 amino acids. V lost 3 bases and J lost 4, with 9 bases in between. Terminally differentiated effector memory CD45RA+ cells were excluded from the naive CD8 cells, which were CD45RO-negative and positively selected for CCR7. For every subset, genomic DNA was evenly distributed across several immunoSEQ plates. Sequencing was performed with immunoSEQ multiplex PCR; in TCRdb, only in-frame clones are kept and a portion is missing. The sample carries 760,000 or so clones, approximately 97% recorded once. This sequence was found in a young man in good health. This chain uses TRBV4-3 with TRBJ2-2; D might be TRBD2 (6 bases). Sequenced material: naive CD8+ T cells sorted from blood. The CDR3 loop reads CASSQGLLTGELFF. The DNA of the CDR3 is TGCGCCAGCAGCCAGGGACTCCTCACCGGGGAGCTGTTTTTT.